Only a few counts were recorded for the clone carrying this T cell receptor beta chain. What it binds is not known. Preparing the TCRbeta library involved the use of unique molecular identifiers. One entry per CDR3 protein, called by TCRdb with MiXCR from the PCR reads. This sample carries just over 950,000 distinct CDR3 sequences, about 26% of them seen once, and the ten largest clones take roughly 30%. The CDR3 runs to 15 residues. J gave up 7 bases and V 5 bases, and 13 bases lay outside the gene matches. The source of the sample is a study of T-cell reconstitution after alpha-beta-depleted transplantation in children. General study findings and limits: Where alpha-beta T cells came from about two months after transplant was reportedly several hundred expanded graft clones. It was surviving recipient T cells and thymic progenitors that gave some patients high TCRbeta diversity at day 60. T-cell numbers and diversity one year post-transplant derived largely from freshly generated T cells.

Sequences were derived from PBMCs, mostly from graft donor cells, sampled 360 days after TCRalphabeta/CD19-depleted stem cell transplant. The chain carries TRBV12-3 or TRBV12-4 and TRBJ1-2, with TRBD1 matching over 7 bases. The receptor was derived from a boy under three years old who had a stem cell transplant for SCID, so the T cells may come from the graft donor. The CDR3 DNA reads TGTGCCAGCAGTGTCCGCGTACAGGGGAGGTCTGGCTACACCTTC. Protein sequence: CASSVRVQGRSGYTF.